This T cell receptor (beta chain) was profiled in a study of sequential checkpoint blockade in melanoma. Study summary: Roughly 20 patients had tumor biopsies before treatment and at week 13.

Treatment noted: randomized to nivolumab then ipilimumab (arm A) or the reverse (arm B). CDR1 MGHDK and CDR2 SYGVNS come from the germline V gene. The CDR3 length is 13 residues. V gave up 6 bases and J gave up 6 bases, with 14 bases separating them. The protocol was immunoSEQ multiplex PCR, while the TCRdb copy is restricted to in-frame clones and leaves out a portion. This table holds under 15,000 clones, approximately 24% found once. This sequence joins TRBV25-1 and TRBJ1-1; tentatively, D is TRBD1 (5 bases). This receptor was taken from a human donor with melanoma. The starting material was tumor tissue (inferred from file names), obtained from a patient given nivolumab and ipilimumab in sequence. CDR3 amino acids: CASRIRGDAEAFF. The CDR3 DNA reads TGTGCCAGCAGAATTCGAGGGGACGCTGAAGCTTTCTTT.